This is a list of T cell receptor beta chains from one sample in a study of T cell responses to AZD1222 COVID-19 vaccine. The table came from immunoSEQ multiplex PCR; TCRdb's copy has only in-frame clones and leaves some out. Of 95,000 to 100,000 clones in the sample, more than 70% were seen once. The starting material was peripheral blood, obtained 28 days after the second AZD1222 dose. These receptors all come from an adult who received the AZD1222 COVID-19 vaccine. Both conserved end residues are trimmed from each CDR3. Fields, in order: V gene, J gene, CDR3 protein.

V: TRBV19; J: TRBJ2-5; CDR3: ASSIGLRGTHQETQY
V: TRBV5-1; J: TRBJ1-1; CDR3: ASASLLRNTEAF
V: TRBV6-1; J: TRBJ2-2; CDR3: ASSEAPRGPGELF
V: TRBV7-9; J: TRBJ1-5; CDR3: ASSPSGQLLEPQH
V: TRBV28; J: TRBJ1-5; CDR3: ASRNRETAAFNQPQH
V: TRBV7-2; J: TRBJ2-1; CDR3: ASSPGQAGGVFDEQF
V: TRBV6-1; J: TRBJ2-7; CDR3: ASSESGYEQY
V: TRBV6-5; J: TRBJ2-6; CDR3: ASSYSDSGANVLT
V: TRBV6-5; J: TRBJ2-5; CDR3: ASRISGSSRETQY
V: TRBV12-5; J: TRBJ2-7; CDR3: ASGLDPGHEDYEQY
V: TRBV11-2; J: TRBJ2-3; CDR3: ASSLSGRASSQY
V: TRBV6-1; J: TRBJ1-1; CDR3: ASSGEDWGRDLTEAF
V: TRBV19; J: TRBJ1-1; CDR3: ASSKYRGGGAEAF
V: TRBV28; J: TRBJ1-5; CDR3: ASSFGLATGLNQPQH
V: TRBV6-5; J: TRBJ1-3; CDR3: ASRTYGNTIY
V: TRBV2; J: TRBJ2-7; CDR3: ASRRTGISEQY
V: TRBV30; J: TRBJ1-1; CDR3: AGHEEALEAF
V: TRBV7-9; J: TRBJ1-1; CDR3: ASSVSRDGEAF
V: TRBV20-1; J: TRBJ2-5; CDR3: SEERAMTQY
V: TRBV3-1/TRBV3-2; J: TRBJ2-7; CDR3: ASSLSGTRGYEQY
V: TRBV9; J: TRBJ2-2; CDR3: ASSGLGDRFTGELF
V: TRBV6-5; J: TRBJ1-2; CDR3: ASSRDRSNYGYT
V: TRBV7-3; J: TRBJ2-2; CDR3: ASSVLPPGYSSGELF
V: TRBV5-1; J: TRBJ2-2; CDR3: ASSVGQVNTGELF
V: TRBV4-1; J: TRBJ1-2; CDR3: ASGNYGYT
V: TRBV3-1/TRBV3-2; J: TRBJ2-2; CDR3: ASSQVRGGARHGELF
V: TRBV18; J: TRBJ1-1; CDR3: ASSPKAGGIEAF
V: TRBV5-4; J: TRBJ1-2; CDR3: ASSLRGGKNYGYT
V: TRBV19; J: TRBJ1-1; CDR3: ASIYHPAEGAF
V: TRBV6-5; J: TRBJ2-5; CDR3: ASSTETTQY
V: TRBV27; J: TRBJ2-3; CDR3: ASSTSTSFTDTQY
V: TRBV14; J: TRBJ2-7; CDR3: ASSQLTSGKSEQY
V: TRBV28; J: TRBJ2-7; CDR3: ASSGGTMYEQY
V: TRBV30; J: TRBJ2-1; CDR3: ASHSIGLAGQPSYEQF
V: TRBV19; J: TRBJ1-2; CDR3: ASSPRGGNYGYT
V: TRBV28; J: TRBJ1-2; CDR3: ASREGTGDGYT
V: TRBV24-1; J: TRBJ1-4; CDR3: ATTYLGTGTGGCKEKLF
V: TRBV15; J: TRBJ1-1; CDR3: ATSRDPMNTEAF
V: TRBV5-4; J: TRBJ1-3; CDR3: ASSLDFGNTIY
V: TRBV19; J: TRBJ2-3; CDR3: ASTSLAGNTDTQY
V: TRBV28; J: TRBJ1-2; CDR3: ASRQQGILNSGYT
V: TRBV20-1; J: TRBJ1-2; CDR3: SASHRGTGDGYT
V: TRBV7-3; J: TRBJ2-2; CDR3: ASSPGLAGLTGELF
V: TRBV19; J: TRBJ1-5; CDR3: ASSMAWGPSNQPQH
V: TRBV18; J: TRBJ1-2; CDR3: ASSPPNMGYGYT
V: TRBV2; J: TRBJ2-6; CDR3: ANKRQGIGANVLT